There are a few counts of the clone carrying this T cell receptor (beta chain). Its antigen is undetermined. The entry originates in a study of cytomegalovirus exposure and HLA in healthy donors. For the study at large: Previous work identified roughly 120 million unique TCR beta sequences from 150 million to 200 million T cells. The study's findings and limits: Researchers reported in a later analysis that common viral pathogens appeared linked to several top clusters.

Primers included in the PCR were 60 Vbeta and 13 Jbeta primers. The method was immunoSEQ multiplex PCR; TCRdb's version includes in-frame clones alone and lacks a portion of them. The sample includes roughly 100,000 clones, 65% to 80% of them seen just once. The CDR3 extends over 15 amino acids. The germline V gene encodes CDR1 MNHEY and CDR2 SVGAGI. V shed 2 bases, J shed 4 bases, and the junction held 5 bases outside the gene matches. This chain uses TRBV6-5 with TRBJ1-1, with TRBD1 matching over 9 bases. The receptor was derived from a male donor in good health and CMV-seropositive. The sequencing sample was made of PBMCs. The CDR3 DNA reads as TGTGCCAGCAGTTACGTACAGGGGGCGCGCACTGAAGCTTTCTTT. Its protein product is CASSYVQGARTEAFF.